These 18 T cell receptor beta chains were sequenced from one sample in a study of beta chain features in type 1 diabetes. Which antigens these TCRs recognize remains unknown. Study-level results: Type 1 diabetes patients had moderately but significantly shorter TCRB CDR3s in all four CD4+ subsets.

Reverse transcribing all isolated RNA meant expressed TCRB transcripts were sequenced. The assay was immunoSEQ multiplex PCR, and TCRdb's table has in-frame clones only and misses some. The sample includes more than 300,000 clones, around 9.3% of them seen just once. Sequenced input: central memory CD4+ T cells from blood. All receptors come from a young man with type 1 diabetes.

The J gene is TRBJ1-6, the V gene TRBV27, with 7 bases that match TRBD1. The CDR3 consists of 15 residues. Germline V CDR1 and CDR2: MNHEY, SMNVEV (reference sequence). The V gene end was trimmed by 4 bases and the J gene end by 10 bases; junction bases not matched to a gene: 10. This CDR3 reads CASSSRQGVGSPLHF. The DNA of the CDR3 is TGTGCCAGCAGTTCGCGGCAGGGGGTGGGGTCACCCCTCCACTTT.

The J gene is TRBJ2-7, the V gene TRBV7-2; D gene uncertain. Germline V gene lookup returns CDR1 SGHTA and CDR2 FQGNSA. The CDR3 spans 13 residues. V lost 5 bases to trimming and J lost 7 bases, with 15 bases between them. CDR3 protein: CASSPISSREQYF. The DNA of the CDR3 is TGTGCCAGCAGCCCAATTTCTTCGAGGGAGCAGTACTTC.

This chain links TRBV2 with TRBJ1-5; 11 positions match TRBD1. Germline-derived CDR1 and CDR2 are SNHLY and FYNNEI. With 3 bases clipped from V and 5 bases from J, the junction kept 3 bases outside the gene matches. The CDR3 covers 15 residues. As DNA, the CDR3 is TGTGCCAGCAGTGATGGACAGGGGGCATATCAGCCCCAGCATTTT. Protein product: CASSDGQGAYQPQHF.

The V gene is TRBV19, the J gene TRBJ1-1; 8 bases are shared with TRBD1. CDR3 length: 12 residues. Germline values: CDR1 LNHDA, CDR2 SQIVND (reference sequence). V lost 10 bases to trimming and J lost 4 bases; unmatched junction nucleotides: 5. In DNA form, the CDR3 reads TGTGCCACCCGGACAGGGAGCACTGAAGCTTTCTTT. Its translation is CATRTGSTEAFF.

The V call is TRBV11-2, the J call TRBJ2-3; D possibly matches TRBD1 or TRBD2 (5 bases each). Trimming pared 7 bases from V and 2 bases from J, leaving 13 bases between. Germline V gene data show CDR1 as SGHAT and CDR2 as FQNNGV. This CDR3 has 14 amino acids. The CDR3 loop is CASTRGIATDTQYF. CDR3 in DNA: TGTGCCAGCACCCGGGGCATAGCCACAGATACGCAGTATTTT.

The chain links TRBV2 to TRBJ2-2, with D perhaps matching TRBD1 or TRBD2 (5 bases each). V lost 4 bases to trimming and J lost 4 bases, with 16 bases between them. Germline V lookup: CDR1 SNHLY, CDR2 FYNNEI. CDR3 length: 16 amino acids. CDR3 in DNA: TGTGCCAGCAGTGCGGGGCCCTCTAAAACCACCGGGGAGCTGTTTTTT. Amino acids: CASSAGPSKTTGELFF.

This clone was observed a few times. The chain uses TRBV5-1 and TRBJ1-5, with 9 bases identical to TRBD1. Trimming removed 4 bases from V and 6 bases from J; junction bases left unmatched: 11. The CDR3 is 16 amino acids. The germline gives CDR1 SGHRS, CDR2 YFSETQ. The CDR3 DNA is TGCGCCAGCAGCATGACCCCAGACAGGGGGAGTCAGCCCCAGCATTTT. Encoded protein: CASSMTPDRGSQPQHF. Full variable domain (remainder filled in from reference TRBV5-1 and TRBJ1-5): KAGVTQTPRYLIKTRGQQVTLSCSPISGHRSVSWYQQTPGQGLQFLFEYFSETQRNKGNFPGRFSGRQFSNSRSEMNVSTLELGDSALYLCASSMTPDRGSQPQHFGDGTRLSIL.

This clone turned up a few times. The gene calls are TRBV7-2 and TRBJ2-5; 9 bases fit TRBD1. There are 15 residues in the CDR3. Germline CDR1 reads SGHTA; CDR2 reads FQGNSA. The V and J ends lost 1 base and 2 bases, in that order; junction bases with no gene match: 2. CDR3 residues: CASSLVTGGQETQYF. CDR3 in DNA: TGTGCCAGCAGCTTAGTGACAGGGGGTCAAGAGACCCAGTACTTC. Combining the CDR3 with reference TRBV7-2 and TRBJ2-5 gives the whole variable domain GAGVSQSPSNKVTEKGKDVELRCDPISGHTALYWYRQSLGQGLEFLIYFQGNSAPDKSGLPSDRFSAERTGGSVSTLTIQRTQQEDSAVYLCASSLVTGGQETQYFGPGTRLLVL.

V is TRBV28 and J is TRBJ2-7; 14 bases are a match to TRBD2. With V trimmed by 1 base and J by 2 bases, 4 bases remained unmatched. The CDR3 consists of 17 residues. The V gene's germline CDR1 is MDHEN and CDR2 SYDVKM. CDR3 in amino acids: CASSLSPGLAGAYEQYF. The CDR3, as DNA: TGTGCCAGCAGTTTATCCCCGGGACTAGCGGGGGCCTACGAGCAGTACTTC.

This clone was seen only a few times. This chain uses TRBV2 with TRBJ1-2, with TRBD1 as a possible D gene (6 bases). V gave up 4 bases and J gave up 6 bases, with 18 bases separating them. Germline V gives CDR1 SNHLY, CDR2 FYNNEI. The CDR3 extends over 15 amino acids. The CDR3: CASSVTHQGPNGYTF. DNA for the CDR3: TGTGCCAGCAGTGTCACCCACCAGGGGCCAAATGGCTACACCTTC.

The chain couples TRBV14 to TRBJ1-5; D gene uncertain. V was trimmed by 1 base and J by 1 base, leaving 8 bases between them. This CDR3 has 15 amino acids. Germline V gene data show CDR1 as SGHDN and CDR2 as FVKESK. CDR3 region: CASSQVRCSNQPQHF. The CDR3 region has the DNA TGTGCCAGCAGCCAAGTGAGGTGCAGCAATCAGCCCCAGCATTTT.

The chain links TRBV5-1 to TRBJ2-1; 11 nucleotides match TRBD2. The V gene end was trimmed by 5 bases and the J gene end by 6 bases; junction bases not matched to a gene: 16. The CDR3 is 18 amino acids. Looked up from germline, CDR1 is SGHRS and CDR2 is YFSETQ. CDR3 sequence: CASSYLASGGTNFNEQFF. The DNA of the CDR3 is TGCGCCAGCAGTTACTTGGCTAGCGGGGGGACGAATTTCAATGAGCAGTTCTTC.

There are a few counts of this clone. The DNA of the CDR3 is TGCAGCGTCAGACAGGGGGAATTGACTGAAGCTTTCTTT. Protein: CSVRQGELTEAFF. This rearrangement joins TRBV29-1 to TRBJ1-1; TRBD1 matches at 9 bases. V lost 6 bases and J lost 5; bases outside the gene matches: 7. The CDR3 loop spans 13 amino acids. CDR1 is SQVTM and CDR2 is ANQGSEA in the germline V gene.

V and J are TRBV18 and TRBJ2-2; no clear D. This CDR3 region has 16 residues. Trimming cost V 5 bases and J 2 bases, with 15 bases left between them. Germline values: CDR1 KGHSH, CDR2 LQKENI. As DNA, the CDR3 is TGTGCCAGCTCAGAATACCAGGCGGTAAACACCGGGGAGCTGTTTTTT. Amino acid sequence: CASSEYQAVNTGELFF.

J is TRBJ2-1 and V is TRBV7-8; 7 bases align to TRBD2. The V segment lost 0 bases and the J segment 1 base; nucleotides outside the gene matches: 3. The CDR3 has 16 residues. CDR1 is SGHVS and CDR2 is FQNEAQ in the germline V gene. DNA for the CDR3: TGTGCCAGCAGCTTAGCCCAGGGAGGGTCCTACAATGAGCAGTTCTTC. Translation gives CASSLAQGGSYNEQFF.

J is TRBJ1-2 and V is TRBV7-2; 8 bases are shared with TRBD1. The CDR3 covers 13 residues. V shed 7 bases and J 4 bases; nucleotides not matched to a gene: 5. Germline V lookup: CDR1 SGHTA, CDR2 FQGNSA. The CDR3 region is CASTYQGAYGYTF. CDR3 DNA sequence: TGTGCCAGCACCTATCAGGGGGCCTATGGCTACACCTTC.

This clone was counted only a few times. The CDR3 protein is CASSLDGRNYEQYF. The CDR3 DNA follows: TGTGCCAGCAGCTTAGATGGCAGAAACTACGAGCAGTACTTC. The gene calls are TRBV7-2 and TRBJ2-7; D gene uncertain. CDR3 length equals 14 residues. The V and J ends lost 1 base and 3 bases respectively, with 10 bases between them. Germline V gives CDR1 SGHTA, CDR2 FQGNSA.

The table lists this clone with many counts. The chain uses TRBV5-4 and TRBJ2-4; D tentatively fits TRBD1 or TRBD2 (5 bases each). Germline V gene sequence: CDR1 SGHNT, CDR2 YYREEE (reference sequence). Between the trimmed V and J ends, which lost 1 base and 8 bases, there was a span of 13 bases. The CDR3 runs 14 residues. The CDR3 loop is CASSLQARGDIQYF. DNA of the CDR3: TGTGCCAGCAGCTTGCAGGCCCGAGGGGACATTCAGTACTTC. Full variable domain (outside the CDR3, taken from reference TRBV5-4 and TRBJ2-4): ETGVTQSPTHLIKTRGQQVTLRCSSQSGHNTVSWYQQALGQGPQFIFQYYREEENGRGNFPPRFSGLQFPNYSSELNVNALELDDSALYLCASSLQARGDIQYFGAGTRLSVL.